Sequencing of this T cell receptor beta chain was carried out in a study of T cell changes during pregnancy in multiple sclerosis. Measured with immunoSEQ multiplex PCR; TCRdb has only the in-frame clones, and not every one. The sample has 40,000 to 55,000 clones, 90% seen once. Trimming removed 6 bases from V and 4 bases from J, with 12 bases in between. Germline V CDR1 and CDR2: MNHEY, SVGAGI. CDR3 length equals 14 residues. The V and J genes are TRBV6-5 and TRBJ2-2; TRBD1 might be the D (5 bases). The TCR originated in a female donor in good health, enrolled as a control in a pregnancy study. The specimen comprised peripheral blood, sampled in the first trimester of pregnancy. Here the CDR3 DNA reads TGTGCCAGCAGACCAGGGTTGAGCACCGGGGAGCTGTTTTTT. It translates to CASRPGLSTGELFF.